The rows below give T cell receptor beta chains drawn from one sample of a study of shared clonotypes between healthy human individuals. Generated by immunoSEQ multiplex PCR, the TCRdb table keeps only in-frame clones and is missing some. The table lists over a million clones, about 75% of them singletons. The sample consisted of memory CD4+ T cells sorted from blood. The receptors here all came from a man aged 18-30 years in good health. CDR3s include the opening cysteine and the closing phenylalanine or tryptophan. D genes are given only for firm matches. Rows give clone size only sometimes, using once, few, many, or a class for an expanded clone.

d_gene: TRBD1
j_gene: TRBJ2-7
abundance: .
v_gene: TRBV27
CDR3nt: TGTGCCAGCAACTCGGGACAGGGGGTCTACGAGCAGTACTTC
CDR3aa: CASNSGQGVYEQYF

d_gene: .
j_gene: TRBJ2-5
abundance: once
v_gene: TRBV15
CDR3nt: TGTGCCACCAGCAGAGCTTTGGAGGTAGTGACCCAGTACTTC
CDR3aa: CATSRALEVVTQYF

d_gene: TRBD2
j_gene: TRBJ2-5
abundance: .
v_gene: TRBV7-2
CDR3nt: TGTGCCAGCAGTCGGACTAGCGGAGAGCAAGAGACCCAGTACTTC
CDR3aa: CASSRTSGEQETQYF

d_gene: .
j_gene: TRBJ2-1
abundance: .
v_gene: TRBV11-3
CDR3nt: TGTGCCAGCAGCTTAGAAGTAGGGACGAATGAGCAGTTCTTC
CDR3aa: CASSLEVGTNEQFF

d_gene: TRBD1
j_gene: TRBJ2-7
abundance: .
v_gene: TRBV6-5
CDR3nt: TGTGCCAGCAGTAAGACTGGGACAGGGAAGTACGAGCAGTACTTC
CDR3aa: CASSKTGTGKYEQYF

d_gene: TRBD2
j_gene: TRBJ2-5
abundance: .
v_gene: TRBV7-2
CDR3nt: TGTGCCAGCAGCCCCAGGGTGGTAGCGGGATTGATGTCCCAGTACTTC
CDR3aa: CASSPRVVAGLMSQYF

d_gene: .
j_gene: TRBJ2-3
abundance: .
v_gene: TRBV7-2
CDR3nt: TGTGCCAGCAGGGCGACAGGAGGGACGCAGTATTTT
CDR3aa: CASRATGGTQYF

d_gene: TRBD2
j_gene: TRBJ2-7
abundance: .
v_gene: TRBV19
CDR3nt: TGTGCCAGTAGTGCCCCCGGGGGGTCCTCCTACGAGCAGTACTTC
CDR3aa: CASSAPGGSSYEQYF

d_gene: .
j_gene: TRBJ1-1
abundance: .
v_gene: TRBV6-1
CDR3nt: TGTGCCAGCAGTGTCCCAGAGAACACTGAAGCTTTCTTT
CDR3aa: CASSVPENTEAFF

d_gene: .
j_gene: TRBJ1-5
abundance: .
v_gene: TRBV11-2
CDR3nt: TGTGCCAGCAGCTTAGATGGGGGGTTGCAGCCCCAGCACTTT
CDR3aa: CASSLDGGLQPQHF